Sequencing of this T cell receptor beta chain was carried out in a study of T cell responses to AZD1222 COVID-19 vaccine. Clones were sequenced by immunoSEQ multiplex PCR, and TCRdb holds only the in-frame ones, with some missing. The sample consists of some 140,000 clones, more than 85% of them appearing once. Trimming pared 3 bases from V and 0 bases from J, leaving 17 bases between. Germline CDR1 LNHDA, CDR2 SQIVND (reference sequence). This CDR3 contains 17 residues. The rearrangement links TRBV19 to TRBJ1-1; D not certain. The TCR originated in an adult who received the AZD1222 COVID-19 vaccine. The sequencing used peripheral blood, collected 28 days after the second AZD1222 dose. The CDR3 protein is CASSILTLPPLNTEAFF. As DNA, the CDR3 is TGTGCCAGTAGTATTCTCACTCTCCCCCCCTTGAACACTGAAGCTTTCTTT.